This TCR beta chain is drawn from a study of T-cell memory formation after mild COVID-19. Study details: TCR clusters showed largely donor specificity.

A note on this clonotype: As yet, its antigen is unknown.

The study, taken as a whole, reports: Memory sampled before infection contained some responding clones, suggesting cross-reactive memory joined.

CDR3 size: 14 residues. The V and J ends lost 4 bases and 4 bases, in that order; junction bases with no gene match: 9. In germline, CDR1 is SQVTM, CDR2 ANQGSEA. MiXCR, applied by TCRdb to the 5' RACE reads, yields one record per CDR3 protein. Seen here are 200,000 to 300,000 distinct CDR3 sequences, 8.5% to 9.5% observed once, and the top ten hold 22%. The source is a man aged 18 to 35 who had mild COVID-19 (a few samples of this study predate the infection). Cell type and time point are not known. The sequencing sample was made of PBMCs or a T cell subset sorted from them (not recorded which). V usage is TRBV29-1 and J usage is TRBJ1-1, with 7 bases lining up with TRBD1. CDR3 nucleotides: TGCAGCGTTGTGGAGGGGGCTGGCGGCACTGAAGCTTTCTTT. It codes for CSVVEGAGGTEAFF.